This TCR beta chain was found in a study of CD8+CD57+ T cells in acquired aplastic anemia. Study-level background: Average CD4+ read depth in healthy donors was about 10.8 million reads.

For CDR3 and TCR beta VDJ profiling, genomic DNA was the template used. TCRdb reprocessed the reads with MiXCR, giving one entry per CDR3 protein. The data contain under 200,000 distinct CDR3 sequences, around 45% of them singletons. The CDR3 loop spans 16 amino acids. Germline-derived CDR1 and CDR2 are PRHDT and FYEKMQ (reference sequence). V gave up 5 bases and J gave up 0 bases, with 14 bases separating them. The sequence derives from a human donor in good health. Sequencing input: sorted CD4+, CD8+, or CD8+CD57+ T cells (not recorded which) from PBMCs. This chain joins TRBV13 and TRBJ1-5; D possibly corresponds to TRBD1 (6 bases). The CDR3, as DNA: TGTGCCAGCAGCCTTGGGGGGGGCCGTAGCAATCAGCCCCAGCATTTT. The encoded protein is CASSLGGGRSNQPQHF.